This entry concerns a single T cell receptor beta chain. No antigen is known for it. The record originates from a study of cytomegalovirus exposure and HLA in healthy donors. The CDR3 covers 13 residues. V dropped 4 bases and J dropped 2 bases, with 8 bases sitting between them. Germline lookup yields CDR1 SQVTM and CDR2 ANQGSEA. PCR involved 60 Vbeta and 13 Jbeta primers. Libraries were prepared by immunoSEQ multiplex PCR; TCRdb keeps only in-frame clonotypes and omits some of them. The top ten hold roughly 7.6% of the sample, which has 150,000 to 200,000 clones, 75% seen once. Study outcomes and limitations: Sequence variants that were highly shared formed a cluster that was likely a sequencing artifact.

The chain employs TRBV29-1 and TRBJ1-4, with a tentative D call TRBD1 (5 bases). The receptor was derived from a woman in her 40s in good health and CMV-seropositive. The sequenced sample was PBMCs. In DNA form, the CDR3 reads TGCAGCGTTGGCGGGACTACTAATGAAAAACTGTTTTTT. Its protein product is CSVGGTTNEKLFF.